Many counts were recorded for the clone carrying this TCR beta chain. No antigen is known for it. Germline CDR1 reads SGDLS; CDR2 reads YYNGEE. Trimming removed 3 bases from V and 3 bases from J; junction bases left unmatched: 6. The CDR3 covers 15 residues. Unique molecular identifiers tagged the TCRbeta library. Each CDR3 protein is one row after TCRdb ran MiXCR on the PCR reads. The sample yields hundreds of thousands of distinct CDR3 sequences, around 15% seen once. The data were obtained in a study of T-cell reconstitution after alpha-beta-depleted transplantation in children. The study, taken as a whole, reports: T cells produced anew were the main source of T-cell counts and diversity one year after transplant. It was reported that alpha-beta T cells came from several hundred expanded graft clones (about two months after transplant).

This specimen consisted of PBMCs, mostly from graft donor cells, obtained 360 days after TCRalphabeta/CD19-depleted stem cell transplant. The chain employs TRBV9 and TRBJ2-1; TRBD2 matches 7 bases. This sequence was found in a boy less than two years old who had a stem cell transplant for Wiskott-Aldrich syndrome, so the T cells may come from the graft donor. The CDR3 DNA sequence: TGTGCCAGCAGCGAGACCGCTAGCGGCTACAATGAGCAGTTCTTC. Its translation is CASSETASGYNEQFF.